A selection of T cell receptor beta chains follows, all from one sample in a study of blood T cells in healthy people across ages. TCRdb itself ran the 5' RACE reads through MiXCR, one entry per CDR3 protein. The sample yields 1.5 million to 2 million distinct CDR3 sequences, about 49% seen once. The sequencing sample was made of blood. All receptors come from a woman in her forties in good health. CDR3s include the opening cysteine and the closing phenylalanine or tryptophan. The D gene is left open where the match is weak. Not every row has a clone size; where given, it reads once, few, many or a size class.

>TRBD2|TRBJ2-1|-|TRBV28
CASSLSGGLARNEQFF
TGTGCCAGCAGTTTATCTGGGGGACTAGCTCGCAATGAGCAGTTCTTC
>-|TRBJ1-1|-|TRBV7-9
CASSLARTAHDTEAFF
TGTGCCAGCAGCTTAGCCCGGACGGCTCACGACACTGAAGCTTTCTTT
>-|TRBJ1-5|-|TRBV7-6
CASSLGFGGGNQPQHF
TGTGCCAGCAGCTTGGGATTCGGGGGAGGCAATCAGCCCCAGCATTTT
>TRBD2|TRBJ2-3|-|TRBV3-1
CASSQTLGLAGGETQYF
TGTGCCAGCAGCCAAACTCTAGGACTAGCGGGGGGAGAGACGCAGTATTTT
>-|TRBJ2-3|-|TRBV4-3
CASSLWDPRDTQYF
TGCGCCAGCAGCCTTTGGGACCCGCGGGATACGCAGTATTTT
>-|TRBJ2-4|-|TRBV6-5
CASGGAEEQYF
TGTGCCAGCGGGGGGGCGGAAGAGCAGTACTTC
>-|TRBJ2-1|-|TRBV5-6
CASSNPGNNEQFF
TGTGCCAGCAGCAATCCGGGGAACAATGAGCAGTTCTTC
>-|TRBJ2-5|-|TRBV20-1
CSASPLIGGGQETQYF
TGCAGTGCTAGCCCCCTTATCGGTGGAGGTCAAGAGACCCAGTACTTC
>TRBD2|TRBJ2-1|few|TRBV3-1
CASSQGVAGVPFF
TGTGCCAGCAGCCAAGGTGTGGCGGGGGTGCCGTTCTTC
>-|TRBJ2-3|-|TRBV9
CASSGRMGDTQYF
TGTGCCAGCAGCGGCCGGATGGGAGATACGCAGTATTTT
>-|TRBJ1-1|few|TRBV7-2
CASSLSRGSTEAFF
TGTGCCAGCAGCTTAAGTCGAGGTAGCACTGAAGCTTTCTTT
>TRBD1|TRBJ2-1|-|TRBV4-2
CASSQGGLGDSNEQFF
TGTGCCAGCAGCCAAGGGGGTTTAGGGGACAGCAATGAGCAGTTCTTC
>-|TRBJ1-2|-|TRBV27
CASSLSRAGTPYGYTF
TGTGCCAGCAGTTTATCGCGGGCCGGGACCCCCTATGGCTACACCTTC
>TRBD1|TRBJ1-5|few|TRBV20-1
CSARSDRGTSNQPQHF
TGCAGTGCTAGATCGGACAGGGGAACTAGCAATCAGCCCCAGCATTTT
>-|TRBJ2-5|few|TRBV20-1
CSARLGTGQETQYF
TGCAGTGCTAGGTTAGGGACTGGGCAAGAGACCCAGTACTTC
>TRBD1|TRBJ2-4|-|TRBV20-1
CSARVFGGQGAKNIQYF
TGCAGTGCTAGAGTGTTTGGGGGACAGGGGGCCAAAAACATTCAGTACTTC
>TRBD1|TRBJ1-2|-|TRBV25-1
CASSHGQAAIYGYTF
TGTGCCAGCAGCCATGGACAGGCCGCCATTTATGGCTACACCTTC
>-|TRBJ2-5|-|TRBV7-9
CASSLVRDTSETQYF
TGTGCCAGCAGCTTAGTCCGGGACACCTCAGAGACCCAGTACTTC
>-|TRBJ2-5|-|TRBV7-2
CASSLHGGDQETQYF
TGTGCCAGCAGCTTACACGGCGGGGATCAAGAGACCCAGTACTTC
>-|TRBJ2-3|-|TRBV4-3
CASSQSAASGEDTQYF
TGCGCCAGCAGCCAGTCGGCGGCATCAGGAGAGGATACGCAGTATTTT
>-|TRBJ2-1|-|TRBV3-1
CASSPRQGGFMNEQFF
TGTGCCAGCAGCCCCCGACAGGGAGGGTTCATGAATGAGCAGTTCTTC
>-|TRBJ1-6|-|TRBV27
CAGSFRTGRNSPLHF
TGTGCCGGCAGTTTTCGTACAGGGAGGAATTCACCCCTCCACTTT
>TRBD1|TRBJ2-5|-|TRBV5-1
CASSLAGGQVGETQYF
TGCGCCAGCAGCTTGGCCGGGGGACAGGTTGGAGAGACCCAGTACTTC
>-|TRBJ1-5|-|TRBV12-3/TRBV12-4
CASSLALSDTSLAQHF
TGTGCCAGCAGTTTAGCGCTATCGGACACCTCCCTGGCCCAGCATTTT
>TRBD1|TRBJ2-7|many|TRBV4-2
CASSQDGQGSYEQYF
TGTGCCAGCAGCCAAGATGGACAGGGAAGTTACGAGCAGTACTTC
>-|TRBJ2-7|-|TRBV28
CASSPLAGKPSEQYF
TGTGCCAGCAGTCCCCTCGCGGGGAAGCCCTCCGAGCAGTACTTC
>-|TRBJ2-3|-|TRBV7-9
CASSLRNMGDTQYF
TGTGCCAGCAGCTTACGCAATATGGGGGATACGCAGTATTTT
>-|TRBJ2-5|-|TRBV20-1
CSAGKNPQETQYF
TGCAGTGCTGGGAAAAACCCACAAGAGACCCAGTACTTC
>-|TRBJ2-1|-|TRBV6-5
CASRRAGDGEQFF
TGTGCCAGCAGGAGGGCCGGGGACGGTGAGCAGTTCTTC
>-|TRBJ1-1|-|TRBV7-2
CASSHTGAEAFF
TGTGCCAGCAGCCACACGGGGGCTGAAGCTTTCTTT
>-|TRBJ2-1|-|TRBV7-2
CASKPPWDNEQFF
TGTGCCAGCAAGCCCCCCTGGGACAATGAGCAGTTCTTC
>TRBD1|TRBJ1-1|few|TRBV7-9
CASSSHRGHTEAFF
TGTGCCAGCAGCTCACACAGGGGGCATACTGAAGCTTTCTTT
>-|TRBJ2-3|-|TRBV4-1
CASSLAGGEGTDTQYF
TGCGCCAGCAGCCTGGCCGGCGGGGAGGGCACAGATACGCAGTATTTT
>-|TRBJ2-1|few|TRBV10-3
CAVGTGNEQFF
TGTGCCGTCGGGACTGGCAATGAGCAGTTCTTC
>TRBD2|TRBJ2-3|-|TRBV6-6
CASSYRGGDTQYF
TGTGCCAGCAGTTACCGGGGGGGAGATACGCAGTATTTT
>TRBD2|TRBJ2-6|-|TRBV4-2
CASSQSGRTGANVLTF
TGTGCCAGCAGCCAATCCGGGAGGACTGGGGCCAACGTCCTGACTTTC
>-|TRBJ2-4|few|TRBV7-2
CASSLQAFKNIQYF
TGTGCCAGCAGCCTTCAGGCTTTCAAAAACATTCAGTACTTC
>TRBD1|TRBJ2-7|-|TRBV5-1
CASSWVGTGAYEQYF
TGCGCCAGCAGCTGGGTGGGGACAGGAGCCTACGAGCAGTACTTC
>TRBD1|TRBJ2-7|few|TRBV6-5
CASSPRGLFDEQYF
TGTGCCAGCAGCCCCAGGGGGTTGTTCGACGAGCAGTACTTC
>-|TRBJ2-7|few|TRBV7-9
CASMKGLGYEQYF
TGTGCCAGCATGAAGGGTTTGGGCTACGAGCAGTACTTC